The T cell receptor (beta chain) described here comes from a study of T-cell reconstitution after alpha-beta-depleted transplantation in children. Study results and limitations: Surviving recipient T cells and thymic progenitors produced the high day-60 TCRbeta diversity seen in some patients. At the one-year point after transplant, T-cell counts and TCRbeta diversity were found to come mostly from T cells that had been newly produced. As was reported, about two months after transplant, alpha-beta T cells came from several hundred expanded graft clones.

As to this clonotype: Its antigen is not known.

CDR1 is MDHEN and CDR2 is SYDVKM in the germline V gene. V lost 5 bases, J lost 2 bases, and 13 bases lay in between. The CDR3 covers 15 residues. It was with unique molecular identifiers that the TCRbeta library was prepared. MiXCR, applied by TCRdb to the PCR reads, yields one record per CDR3 protein. The profile shows 150,000 to 200,000 distinct CDR3 sequences, approximately 6.8% of them singletons. The rearrangement joins TRBV28 to TRBJ2-1; TRBD2 might be the D (7 bases). The sample here was PBMCs, taken before TCRalphabeta/CD19-depleted stem cell transplant. The TCR sequence derives from a girl less than two years old with combined immunodeficiency, due to receive a stem cell transplant. The CDR3 sequence: CASSPEGGTYNEQFF. The CDR3 nucleotides read TGTGCCAGCAGTCCGGAGGGGGGGACCTACAATGAGCAGTTCTTC. Filled out from reference TRBV28 and TRBJ2-1, the complete variable domain reads DVKVTQSSRYLVKRTGEKVFLECVQDMDHENMFWYRQDPGLGLRLIYFSYDVKMKEKGDIPEGYSVSREKKERFSLILESASTNQTSMYLCASSPEGGTYNEQFFGPGTRLTVL.